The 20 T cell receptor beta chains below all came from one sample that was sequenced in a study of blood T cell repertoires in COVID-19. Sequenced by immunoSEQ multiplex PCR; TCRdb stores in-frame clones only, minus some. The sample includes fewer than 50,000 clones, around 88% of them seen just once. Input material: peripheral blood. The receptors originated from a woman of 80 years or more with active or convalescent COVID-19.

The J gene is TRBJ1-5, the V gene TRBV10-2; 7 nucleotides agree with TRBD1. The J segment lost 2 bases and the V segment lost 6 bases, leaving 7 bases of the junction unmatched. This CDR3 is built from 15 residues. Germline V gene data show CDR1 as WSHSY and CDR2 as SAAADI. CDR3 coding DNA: TGCGCCAGCAGCCAGACAGGGTTCGGCAATCAGCCCCAGCATTTT. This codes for CASSQTGFGNQPQHF.

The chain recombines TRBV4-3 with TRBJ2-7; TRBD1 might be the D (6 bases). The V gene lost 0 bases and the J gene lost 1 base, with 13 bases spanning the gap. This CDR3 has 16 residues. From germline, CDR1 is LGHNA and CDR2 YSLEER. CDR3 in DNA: TGCGCCAGCAGCCAAGATATAGGGGGAACATCCTACGAGCAGTACTTC. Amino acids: CASSQDIGGTSYEQYF.

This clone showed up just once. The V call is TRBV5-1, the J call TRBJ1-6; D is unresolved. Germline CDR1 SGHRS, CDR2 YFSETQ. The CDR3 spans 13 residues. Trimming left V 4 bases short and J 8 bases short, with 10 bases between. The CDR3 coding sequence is TGCGCCAGCAGCGTGACTTGGGATTCACCCCTCCACTTT. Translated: CASSVTWDSPLHF.

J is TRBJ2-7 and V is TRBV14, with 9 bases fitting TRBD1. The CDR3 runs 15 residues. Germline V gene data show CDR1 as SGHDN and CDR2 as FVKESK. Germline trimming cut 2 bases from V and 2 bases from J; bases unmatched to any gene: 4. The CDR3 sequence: CASSQRTGAPYEQYF. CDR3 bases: TGTGCCAGCAGCCAACGGACAGGGGCCCCCTACGAGCAGTACTTC.

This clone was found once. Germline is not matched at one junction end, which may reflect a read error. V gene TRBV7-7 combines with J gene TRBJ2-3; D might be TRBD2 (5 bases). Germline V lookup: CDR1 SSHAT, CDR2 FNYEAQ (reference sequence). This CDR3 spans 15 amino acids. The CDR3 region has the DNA TGTGCTAGCAGCTCGACTCCGGGGAGCCCAGATACGCAGTATTTT. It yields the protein CASSSTPGSPDTQYF. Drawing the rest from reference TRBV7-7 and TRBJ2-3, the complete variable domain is GAGVSQSPRYKVTKRGQDVTLRCDPISSHATLYWYQQALGQGPEFLTYFNYEAQPDKSGLPSDRFSAERPEGSISTLTIQRTEQRDSAMYRCASSSTPGSPDTQYFGPGTRLTVL.

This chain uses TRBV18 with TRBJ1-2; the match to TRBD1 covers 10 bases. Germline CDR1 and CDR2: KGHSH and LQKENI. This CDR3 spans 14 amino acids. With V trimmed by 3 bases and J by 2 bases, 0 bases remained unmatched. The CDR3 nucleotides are TGTGCCAGCTCACCGGACAGGGGGAACTATGGCTACACCTTC. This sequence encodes CASSPDRGNYGYTF.

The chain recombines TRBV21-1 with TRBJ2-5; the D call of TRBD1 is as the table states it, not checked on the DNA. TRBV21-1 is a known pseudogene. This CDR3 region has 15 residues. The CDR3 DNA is TGTGCCAGCAGCACCCAACAGGAGATACAAGAGACCCAGTACTTC. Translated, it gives CASSTQQEIQETQYF.

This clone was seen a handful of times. The CDR3 bases are TGTGCCAGCAGCCGTTGGACTAGCGGGAGCTACGAGCAGTACTTC. As protein: CASSRWTSGSYEQYF. The chain employs TRBV3-1 (or the pseudogene TRBV3-2) and TRBJ2-7, with 13 bases identical to TRBD2. Germline V gene data show CDR1 as LGHDT and CDR2 as YNNKEL (reference sequence). After removal of 4 bases from V and 3 bases from J, the junction contained 3 bases not matched to a gene. The CDR3 is made up of 15 amino acids.

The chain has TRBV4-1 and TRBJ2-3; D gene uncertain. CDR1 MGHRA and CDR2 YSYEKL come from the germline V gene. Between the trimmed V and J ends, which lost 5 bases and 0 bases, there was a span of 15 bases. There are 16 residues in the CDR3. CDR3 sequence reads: CASSRLADTSTDTQYF. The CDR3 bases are TGCGCCAGCAGCAGGTTAGCCGATACTAGCACAGATACGCAGTATTTT.

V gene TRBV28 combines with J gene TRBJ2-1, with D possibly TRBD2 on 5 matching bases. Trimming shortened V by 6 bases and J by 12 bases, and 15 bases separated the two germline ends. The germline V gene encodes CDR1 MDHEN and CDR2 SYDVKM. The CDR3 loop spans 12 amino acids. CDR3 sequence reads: CASSLTTSAQFF. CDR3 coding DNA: TGTGCCAGCAGCCTTACAACTAGTGCGCAGTTCTTC.

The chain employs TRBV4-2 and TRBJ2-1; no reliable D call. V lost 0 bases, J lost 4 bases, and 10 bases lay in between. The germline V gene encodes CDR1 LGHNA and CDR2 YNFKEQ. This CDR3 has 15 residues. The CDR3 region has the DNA TGTGCCAGCAGCCAAGATCCAGTTACATACAATGAGCAGTTCTTC. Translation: CASSQDPVTYNEQFF.

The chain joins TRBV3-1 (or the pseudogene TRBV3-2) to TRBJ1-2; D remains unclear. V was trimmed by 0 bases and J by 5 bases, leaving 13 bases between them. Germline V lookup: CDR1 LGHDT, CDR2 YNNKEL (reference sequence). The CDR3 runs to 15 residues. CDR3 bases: TGTGCCAGCAGCCAAGATAGGAGCTCTTTTTATGGCTACACCTTC. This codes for CASSQDRSSFYGYTF.

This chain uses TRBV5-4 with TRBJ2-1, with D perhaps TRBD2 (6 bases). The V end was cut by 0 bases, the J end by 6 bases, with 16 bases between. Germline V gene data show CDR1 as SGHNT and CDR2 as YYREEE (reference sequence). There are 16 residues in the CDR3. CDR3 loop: CASSLGGLAEGNEQFF. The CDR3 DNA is TGTGCCAGCAGCTTGGGCGGGTTAGCGGAGGGCAATGAGCAGTTCTTC.

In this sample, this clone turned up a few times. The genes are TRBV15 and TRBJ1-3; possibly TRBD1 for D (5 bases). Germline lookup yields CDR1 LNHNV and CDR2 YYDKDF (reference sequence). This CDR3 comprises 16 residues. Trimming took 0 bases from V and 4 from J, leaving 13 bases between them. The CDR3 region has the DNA TGTGCCACCAGCAGAGATCGGGCAGGGTGGGGAAACACCATATATTTT. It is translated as CATSRDRAGWGNTIYF.

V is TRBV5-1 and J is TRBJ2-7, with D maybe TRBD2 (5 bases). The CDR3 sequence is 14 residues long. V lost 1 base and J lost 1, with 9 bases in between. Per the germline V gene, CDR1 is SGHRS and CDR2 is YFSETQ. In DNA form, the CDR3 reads TGCGCCAGCAGCTTGTACGGGGTTTCCTACGAGCAGTACTTC. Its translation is CASSLYGVSYEQYF. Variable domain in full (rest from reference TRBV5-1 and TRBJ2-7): KAGVTQTPRYLIKTRGQQVTLSCSPISGHRSVSWYQQTPGQGLQFLFEYFSETQRNKGNFPGRFSGRQFSNSRSEMNVSTLELGDSALYLCASSLYGVSYEQYFGPGTRLTVT.

The CDR3 bases are TGTGCCAGCAGCCCAAGGGGGACTAGCGTCGAGCAGTACTTC. Its translation is CASSPRGTSVEQYF. This chain connects TRBV7-2 to TRBJ2-7; 10 bases agree with TRBD2. The CDR3 covers 14 residues. The trim removed 5 bases at V and 6 bases at J, leaving 7 bases unmatched. In germline, CDR1 is SGHTA, CDR2 FQGNSA.

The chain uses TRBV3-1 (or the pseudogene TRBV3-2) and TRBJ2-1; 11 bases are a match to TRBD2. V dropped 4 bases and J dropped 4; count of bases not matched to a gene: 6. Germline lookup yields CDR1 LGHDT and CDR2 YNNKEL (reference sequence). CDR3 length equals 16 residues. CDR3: CASSPTGLAVYNEQFF. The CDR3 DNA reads TGTGCCAGCAGCCCCACGGGACTAGCGGTTTACAATGAGCAGTTCTTC.

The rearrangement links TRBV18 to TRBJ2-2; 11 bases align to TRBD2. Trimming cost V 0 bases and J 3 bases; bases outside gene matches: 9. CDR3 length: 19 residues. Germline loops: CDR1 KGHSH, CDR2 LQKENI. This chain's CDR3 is CASSPPFLGTSGYTGELFF. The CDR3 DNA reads TGTGCCAGCTCACCACCGTTCTTAGGGACTAGCGGATACACCGGGGAGCTGTTTTTT.

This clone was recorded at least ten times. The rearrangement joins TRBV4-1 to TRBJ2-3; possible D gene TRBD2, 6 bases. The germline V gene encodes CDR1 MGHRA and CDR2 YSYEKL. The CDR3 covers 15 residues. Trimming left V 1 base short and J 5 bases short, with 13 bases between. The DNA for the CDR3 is TGCGCCAGCAGCCAAGCGGGAGCCCCTAAAGATACGCAGTATTTT. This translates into CASSQAGAPKDTQYF.

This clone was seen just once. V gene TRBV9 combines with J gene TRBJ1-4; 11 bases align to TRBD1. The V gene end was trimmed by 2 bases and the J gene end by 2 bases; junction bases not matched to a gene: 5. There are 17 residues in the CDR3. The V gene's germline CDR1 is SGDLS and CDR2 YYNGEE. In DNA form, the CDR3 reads TGTGCCAGCAGCGTTTTCGGGACAGGGGGTACTAATGAAAAACTGTTTTTT. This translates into CASSVFGTGGTNEKLFF. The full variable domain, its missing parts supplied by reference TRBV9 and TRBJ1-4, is DSGVTQTPKHLITATGQRVTLRCSPRSGDLSVYWYQQSLDQGLQFLIQYYNGEERAKGNILERFSAQQFPDLHSELNLSSLELGDSALYFCASSVFGTGGTNEKLFFGSGTQLSVL.